This T cell receptor beta chain was sequenced for a study of T cell responses to AZD1222 COVID-19 vaccine. Study details: Second-dose timings of about 4 or about 12 weeks were pooled.

Looked up from germline, CDR1 is LNHDA and CDR2 is SQIVND (reference sequence). Trimming shortened V by 5 bases and J by 2 bases, and 7 bases separated the two germline ends. This CDR3 comprises 13 residues. The repertoire was sequenced with immunoSEQ multiplex PCR; TCRdb's copy has only in-frame clones and lacks some. The sample lists 75,000 to 100,000 clones, around nine tenths seen once, with about 13% in the top ten. This clonotype originated in an adult in good health. The input for sequencing was peripheral blood, taken on day 0 of AZD1222 vaccination. The rearrangement uses TRBV19 and TRBJ1-3; D possibly corresponds to TRBD1 (5 bases). CDR3 sequence reads: CASSETAGNTIYF. The CDR3 DNA sequence: TGTGCCAGTAGTGAGACAGCTGGAAACACCATATATTTT.